This entry lists 14 T cell receptor beta chains sequenced from one sample in a study of shared clonotypes between healthy human individuals. Clones were read by immunoSEQ multiplex PCR, and TCRdb kept only the in-frame ones, dropping some. Altogether 950,000 to 1,200,000 clones are present, 70% to 85% being singletons, with the ten largest covering roughly 0.82%. The sequencing sample was made of memory CD4+ T cells from PBMCs. The subset here: CD45RA-negative fraction. These receptors all stem from a man younger than 35 in good health. Some clones in this sample may be carry-over from other donors' samples.

The V and J genes are TRBV7-9 and TRBJ2-2; D is undetermined. Germline V CDR1 and CDR2: SEHNR, FQNEAQ (reference sequence). The CDR3 runs to 15 residues. Trimming pared 0 bases from V and 2 bases from J, leaving 7 bases between. The CDR3 here is CASSLASVNTGELFF. The CDR3 DNA follows: TGTGCCAGCAGCTTAGCGTCGGTAAACACCGGGGAGCTGTTTTTT.

CDR3: CAGGTPYEQYF. The CDR3 DNA is TGTGCCGGCGGAACCCCGTACGAGCAGTACTTC. This chain uses TRBV28 with TRBJ2-7; D is unclear. Germline CDR1 is MDHEN and CDR2 is SYDVKM. The CDR3 runs to 11 residues. The V end was cut by 11 bases, the J end by 4 bases, with 12 bases between.

Only one count was recorded for this clone. The chain employs TRBV12-5 and TRBJ1-1; D unclear. Deletions cut 2 bases from V and 2 bases from J, with 12 bases between. Germline values: CDR1 LGHNT, CDR2 FRNRAP. This CDR3 is built from 15 residues. The CDR3 DNA reads as TGTGCTAGTGGTTTGAGTCCCTCACGAAACACTGAAGCTTTCTTT. Protein sequence: CASGLSPSRNTEAFF.

This sequence joins TRBV7-8 and TRBJ2-6; TRBD1 is a possible D gene (6 bases). The CDR3 runs to 15 residues. V was shortened by 4 bases and J by 2 bases, with 9 bases between the two germline ends. Germline lookup yields CDR1 SGHVS and CDR2 FQNEAQ. Here the CDR3 reads CASSSPGAGANVLTF. The CDR3 DNA reads TGTGCCAGCAGCTCCCCAGGGGCTGGGGCCAACGTCCTGACTTTC.

V usage is TRBV9 and J usage is TRBJ2-5; D is undetermined. The CDR3 has 14 residues. Between the trimmed V and J ends, which lost 0 bases and 5 bases, there was a span of 11 bases. Germline CDR1 is SGDLS and CDR2 is YYNGEE. This CDR3 reads CASSVGTLWETQYF. In DNA, the CDR3 is TGTGCCAGCAGCGTAGGGACCCTCTGGGAGACCCAGTACTTC.

The chain uses TRBV5-1 and TRBJ1-1; TRBD1 aligns across 9 bases. With V trimmed by 4 bases and J by 4 bases, 8 bases remained unmatched. The germline V gene has CDR1 SGHRS and CDR2 YFSETQ. The CDR3 runs 15 residues. CDR3 sequence (DNA): TGCGCCAGCAGCCTCGGACAGGGGAGCGGCACTGAAGCTTTCTTT. It yields the protein CASSLGQGSGTEAFF. The full variable domain, its missing parts supplied by reference TRBV5-1 and TRBJ1-1, is KAGVTQTPRYLIKTRGQQVTLSCSPISGHRSVSWYQQTPGQGLQFLFEYFSETQRNKGNFPGRFSGRQFSNSRSEMNVSTLELGDSALYLCASSLGQGSGTEAFFGQGTRLTVV.

CDR3 region: CASSRDHSYEQYF. Here the CDR3 DNA reads TGTGCCAGCAGCCGGGACCACTCCTACGAGCAGTACTTC. J is TRBJ2-5 and V is TRBV5-4; either TRBD1 or TRBD2 may fit D (5 bases each). The J call is doubtful: the DNA matches TRBJ2-7 better. The CDR3 runs 13 residues. The germline CDR1 and CDR2 sequences are SGHNT and YYREEE (reference sequence).

This clone was seen a single time. V is TRBV15 and J is TRBJ2-2, with D perhaps given as TRBD1 or TRBD2 (5 bases each). Germline V gene data show CDR1 as LNHNV and CDR2 as YYDKDF (reference sequence). V was cut by 3 bases and J by 9 bases, with 17 bases left in between. The CDR3 length is 15 residues. In DNA form, the CDR3 reads TGTGCCACCAGCAGGGGGCCACCCGAGGGCCGGGAGCTGTTTTTT. Its translation is CATSRGPPEGRELFF.

This clone was counted once. The chain recombines TRBV11-3 with TRBJ2-5; 10 bases fit TRBD2. This CDR3 contains 16 residues. Germline trimming cut 5 bases from V and 1 base from J; bases unmatched to any gene: 7. Per the germline V gene, CDR1 is SGHNT and CDR2 is YENEEA. The CDR3 region is CASSAAGTSAQETQYF. Written as DNA, the CDR3 is TGTGCCAGCAGCGCCGCCGGGACTAGCGCCCAAGAGACCCAGTACTTC.

The rearrangement links TRBV7-9 to TRBJ1-1, with D perhaps TRBD1 (6 bases). V gave up 1 base and J gave up 5 bases, with 11 bases separating them. CDR1 and CDR2 (germline): SEHNR, FQNEAQ (reference sequence). The CDR3 length is 14 residues. The CDR3 DNA reads TGTGCCAGCAGCTTAGGCTGGGACACGACTGAAGCTTTCTTT. Residues: CASSLGWDTTEAFF.

Written as DNA, the CDR3 is TGTGCCAGCAGCTTTCAAAGAGGGGAAGTAGTAGCTTTCTTT. Its translation: CASSFQRGEVVAFF. This rearrangement joins TRBV5-5 to TRBJ1-1; TRBD1 is a possible D gene (5 bases). Germline CDR1 is SGHKS and CDR2 is YYEKEE (reference sequence). With 2 bases removed from V and 10 bases from J, the gap between germline ends came to 18 bases. CDR3 length: 14 residues.

The chain recombines TRBV15 with TRBJ2-1; TRBD2 is a possible D gene (5 bases). From germline, CDR1 is LNHNV and CDR2 YYDKDF (reference sequence). Deletions cut 2 bases from V and 6 bases from J, with 11 bases between. The CDR3 is made up of 14 amino acids. CDR3 nucleotides: TGTGCCACCAGCAGAAGGGCTAGCTCCAATGAGCAGTTCTTC. Its protein product is CATSRRASSNEQFF.

This clone has just a few counts. V usage is TRBV18 and J usage is TRBJ2-5; a possible D gene is TRBD1 (5 bases). This CDR3 has 13 amino acids. V shed 6 bases and J shed 1 base, with 9 bases lying between them. Germline CDR1 KGHSH, CDR2 LQKENI. CDR3 in amino acids: CASSDQGQETQYF. In nucleotides, the CDR3 is TGTGCCAGCTCCGACCAGGGCCAAGAGACCCAGTACTTC.

The chain has TRBV11-2 and TRBJ2-5; D unclear. The CDR3 is 17 amino acids. Deletions cut 1 base from V and 0 bases from J, with 15 bases between. CDR1 SGHAT and CDR2 FQNNGV come from the germline V gene. CDR3 bases: TGTGCCAGCAGCTTAGCCCGGACCCCTTTCTACCAAGAGACCCAGTACTTC. Protein: CASSLARTPFYQETQYF.